This T cell receptor beta chain was obtained from a study of cytomegalovirus exposure and HLA in healthy donors. The PCR had 60 Vbeta and 13 Jbeta primers. The method was immunoSEQ multiplex PCR; TCRdb's version includes in-frame clones alone and lacks a portion of them. Of about 130,000 clones in the sample, 75% were seen once. Germline V gene sequence: CDR1 MGHDK, CDR2 SYGVNS. This CDR3 is built from 15 residues. After removal of 7 bases from V and 9 bases from J, the junction contained 11 bases not matched to a gene. The chain carries TRBV25-1 and TRBJ2-1; 11 bases fit TRBD2. This clonotype originated in a man aged 25 to 40 in good health and CMV-seronegative. The sample consisted of PBMCs. The CDR3 spells CASTHALAGGSEQFF. The CDR3 bases are TGTGCCAGCACCCACGCCCTAGCGGGGGGTAGTGAGCAGTTCTTC.